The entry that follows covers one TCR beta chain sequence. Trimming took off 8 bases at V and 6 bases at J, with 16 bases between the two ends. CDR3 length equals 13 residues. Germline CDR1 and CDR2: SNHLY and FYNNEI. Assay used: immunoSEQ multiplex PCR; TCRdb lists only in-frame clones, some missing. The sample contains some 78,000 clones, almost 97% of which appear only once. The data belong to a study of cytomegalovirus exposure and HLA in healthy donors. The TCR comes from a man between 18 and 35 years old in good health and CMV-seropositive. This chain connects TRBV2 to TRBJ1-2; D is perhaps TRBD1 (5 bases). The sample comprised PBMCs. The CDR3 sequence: CASHGASTDGYTF. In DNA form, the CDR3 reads TGTGCCAGCCATGGGGCCAGTACTGATGGCTACACCTTC.